This T cell receptor (beta chain) is drawn from a study of blood T cell repertoires in COVID-19 (TCRdb year 2020). In terms of the full investigation: Samples covering the acute and convalescent phases of COVID-19 were provided by collaborators in the United States, Italy and Spain. Where available, HLA class I and class II types were taken from metadata supplied by the sample provider and were not determined by assay-based typing. Samples came from the ongoing ImmuneRACE study (first 160 participants) plus 1,254 subjects from 6 global collaborators. The repertoires were released in a freely available public database intended as a resource for research on the immune response to SARS-CoV-2. The prospective study material was composed of cDNA or gDNA derived from T cells, B-cell-depleted T cells, or PBMCs. The sample metadata nearly always contained a de-identified subject ID, COVID-19 status, age in years and sex. Deeply sampled blood TCRbeta repertoires from subjects exposed to, actively infected with, or recovered from COVID-19 were included in the dataset.

The V and J ends are trimmed by 2 bases and 1 base, leaving 11 bases between them. CDR1 and CDR2 (SGHDT, YYEEEE) derive from the germline V gene. Including the terminal cysteine and phenylalanine, the CDR3 comprises 15 residues. Solely the CDR3 DNA is kept, with 45 bases framed from the first base. What the study reported, not specific to this receptor: The amount of clinical and demographic metadata varied by source and participant and was provided uncurated.

As concerns this clone: What antigen it recognizes has not been identified. No quality values exist for individual bases; no much larger clone is one base distant.

Whole blood was collected in K2EDTA tubes by collaborating institutions according to the institutions' own protocols. For TCRbeta analysis, collaborators shipped samples in one of three forms: frozen whole blood, isolated PBMCs, or DNA extracted from either of those sample types. TCRbeta CDR3 regions were amplified from genomic DNA by means of the immunoSEQ Assay, a bias-controlled multiplex PCR. The paper's processing steps were these. The number of nucleated cells in each sample was estimated from the amplification of reference gene primers within the assay. To quantify the absolute abundance of each unique TCRbeta CDR3 rearrangement, sequence reads were collapsed and filtered. For each sample, productive Simpson clonality was calculated as the square root of Simpson's diversity index across productive rearrangements. In TCRdb, the immuneACCESS table is reduced to in-frame sequences with V and J assigned. These tables do not hold every clone; where another copy was compared, an unresolved V gene accounts for under half, and the others remain unexplained. That table is the source of V, J and clone size, and D and trimming were worked out from the DNA. Present in this sample are over 60,000 clones, about 91% of which were seen just once. The ten largest clones take up about 9.1% of the sample.

This chain joins TRBV5-6 to TRBJ2-3; the D gene is possibly TRBD2, with 6 bases matching. The clonotype comes from an older man with acute or convalescent COVID-19. The sample taken for sequencing was peripheral blood. DNA sequence: TGTGCCAGCAGCTTCGAAGTAGCGGGCACAGATACGCAGTATTTT. Its translation is CASSFEVAGTDTQYF.